This paragraph reports one T cell receptor beta chain. Antigen: not known. After 5'RACE with constant-segment primers, TCR alpha and TCR beta cDNA libraries carrying sample barcodes and UMIs were obtained. TCRdb re-called the 5' RACE reads through MiXCR, storing one row per CDR3 protein. The profile shows roughly 120,000 distinct CDR3 sequences, 22% of them singletons. The sample originates from a study of T-cell memory formation after mild COVID-19. Notes on the study in general: Contracting clones localized mainly to CM and EM when CD4+ and mainly to EMRA when CD8+. Pre-infection memory carried some responding clones, suggesting that cross-reactive memory joined.

There are 13 residues in the CDR3. Trimming took 2 bases from V and 4 from J, leaving 5 bases between them. Germline assignment: CDR1 MNHEY and CDR2 SVGAGI. Sequenced: PBMCs or a T cell subset sorted from them (not recorded which). The receptor was isolated from a man aged 18 to 29 who had mild COVID-19 (a few samples of this study predate the infection). Cell type and time point are not known. The chain uses TRBV6-5 and TRBJ2-2, with D unclear. The CDR3 DNA sequence: TGTGCCAGCAGTTACCGGTCCACCGGGGAGCTGTTTTTT. Its protein is CASSYRSTGELFF.